The rows below give T cell receptor beta chains drawn from one sample of a study of graft-versus-host responses after intestinal transplantation. Profiling relied on immunoSEQ multiplex PCR, and the TCRdb table lists in-frame clones only, not all of them. The sample consists of around 40,000 clones, approximately 95% of them appearing once. These receptors' antigens are unknown. This sample comprised unstimulated CD8+ T cells sorted from spleen or lymph node cells, obtained before transplant. These receptors came from a human donor who was the organ donor for an intestinal transplant. CDR3s include the opening cysteine and the closing phenylalanine or tryptophan. The D gene is left open where the match is weak. Not every row has a clone size; where given, it reads once, few, many or a size class.

j_gene: TRBJ2-3
abundance: .
d_gene: TRBD2
v_gene: TRBV6-5
CDR3aa: CASGGGGAPDTQYF
CDR3nt: TGTGCCAGCGGGGGCGGGGGGGCCCCAGATACGCAGTATTTT

j_gene: TRBJ2-2
abundance: .
d_gene: .
v_gene: TRBV9
CDR3aa: CASSGARDTGELFF
CDR3nt: TGTGCCAGCAGCGGGGCGCGGGACACCGGGGAGCTGTTTTTT

j_gene: TRBJ2-7
abundance: .
d_gene: TRBD1
v_gene: TRBV5-6
CDR3aa: CASSRPARTGDYEQYF
CDR3nt: TGTGCCAGCAGCCGCCCCGCGAGGACAGGGGACTACGAGCAGTACTTC

j_gene: TRBJ1-6
abundance: .
d_gene: .
v_gene: TRBV19
CDR3aa: CASSIGRWIHF
CDR3nt: TGTGCCAGTAGTATCGGCCGCTGGATCCACTTT

j_gene: TRBJ1-1
abundance: .
d_gene: TRBD1
v_gene: TRBV19
CDR3aa: CASLRGLTEAFF
CDR3nt: TGTGCCAGCCTCAGGGGGCTAACTGAAGCTTTCTTT

j_gene: TRBJ2-7
abundance: once
d_gene: TRBD1
v_gene: TRBV6-1
CDR3aa: CATRGQGLLYEQYF
CDR3nt: TGTGCCACCAGAGGACAGGGCCTTCTTTACGAGCAGTACTTC

j_gene: TRBJ1-5
abundance: .
d_gene: TRBD1
v_gene: TRBV11-3
CDR3aa: CASSSGQGHNQPQHF
CDR3nt: TGTGCCAGCAGCAGCGGACAGGGCCACAATCAGCCCCAGCATTTT

j_gene: TRBJ2-5
abundance: .
d_gene: TRBD2
v_gene: TRBV9
CDR3aa: CASSLSVHVAGGPHETQYF
CDR3nt: TGTGCCAGCAGCCTTTCCGTCCATGTAGCGGGGGGCCCCCACGAGACCCAGTACTTC

j_gene: TRBJ1-3
abundance: .
d_gene: .
v_gene: TRBV11-2
CDR3aa: CASSPERNTIYF
CDR3nt: TGTGCCAGCAGCCCAGAGCGAAACACCATATATTTT

j_gene: TRBJ1-4
abundance: .
d_gene: .
v_gene: TRBV29-1
CDR3aa: CSVELPGNGLFF
CDR3nt: TGCAGCGTTGAGTTGCCGGGAAACGGGCTGTTTTTT

j_gene: TRBJ1-1
abundance: .
d_gene: .
v_gene: TRBV10-3
CDR3aa: CAISDEGDTEAFF
CDR3nt: TGTGCCATCAGTGATGAGGGTGACACTGAAGCTTTCTTT

j_gene: TRBJ1-4
abundance: .
d_gene: .
v_gene: TRBV15
CDR3aa: CATSRESLGSSWEKLFF
CDR3nt: TGTGCCACCAGCAGAGAGTCCCTAGGGAGTTCGTGGGAAAAACTGTTTTTT

j_gene: TRBJ2-7
abundance: once
d_gene: .
v_gene: TRBV5-6
CDR3aa: CASSLFPSTSYEQYF
CDR3nt: TGTGCCAGCAGCTTGTTTCCATCGACCTCCTACGAGCAGTACTTC

j_gene: TRBJ1-1
abundance: .
d_gene: .
v_gene: TRBV5-6
CDR3aa: CASSPSLNTEAFF
CDR3nt: TGTGCCAGCAGCCCGTCGTTGAACACTGAAGCTTTCTTT

j_gene: TRBJ2-3
abundance: .
d_gene: TRBD2
v_gene: TRBV7-9
CDR3aa: CASSLVSSGSTDTQYF
CDR3nt: TGTGCCAGCAGCTTAGTGTCTAGCGGAAGCACAGATACGCAGTATTTT

j_gene: TRBJ1-3
abundance: once
d_gene: TRBD1
v_gene: TRBV2
CDR3aa: CASNPRDSLLSGNTIYF
CDR3nt: TGTGCCAGCAACCCCCGGGACAGCCTGCTCTCTGGAAACACCATATATTTT

j_gene: TRBJ2-7
abundance: .
d_gene: .
v_gene: TRBV27
CDR3aa: CASRALSSSYEQYF
CDR3nt: TGTGCCAGCAGGGCCTTATCAAGCTCCTACGAGCAGTACTTC

j_gene: TRBJ1-1
abundance: .
d_gene: .
v_gene: TRBV19
CDR3aa: CASSMGTRGNTEAFF
CDR3nt: TGTGCCAGTAGTATGGGTACGCGGGGGAACACTGAAGCTTTCTTT

j_gene: TRBJ2-1
abundance: .
d_gene: TRBD2
v_gene: TRBV4-1
CDR3aa: CASSQSWTSGSYNEQFF
CDR3nt: TGCGCCAGCAGCCAGAGCTGGACTAGCGGCTCCTACAATGAGCAGTTCTTC

j_gene: TRBJ1-4
abundance: once
d_gene: .
v_gene: TRBV5-6
CDR3aa: CASSFRGLGEKLFF
CDR3nt: TGTGCCAGCAGCTTTAGGGGCTTAGGCGAAAAACTGTTTTTT

j_gene: TRBJ1-5
abundance: .
d_gene: .
v_gene: TRBV4-1
CDR3aa: CASSQDRRRESPQHF
CDR3nt: TGCGCCAGCAGCCAAGACCGCCGCAGGGAGTCGCCCCAGCATTTT

j_gene: TRBJ1-2
abundance: .
d_gene: TRBD1
v_gene: TRBV14
CDR3aa: CASSQGTGAGYTF
CDR3nt: TGTGCCAGCAGCCAAGGAACAGGGGCTGGCTACACCTTC

j_gene: TRBJ2-3
abundance: .
d_gene: TRBD2
v_gene: TRBV14
CDR3aa: CASSRLAGEIFTDTQYF
CDR3nt: TGTGCCAGCAGCCGACTAGCGGGCGAAATTTTCACAGATACGCAGTATTTT

j_gene: TRBJ2-1
abundance: .
d_gene: TRBD2
v_gene: TRBV5-1
CDR3aa: CASSSGLAGVDEQFF
CDR3nt: TGCGCCAGCAGCTCGGGACTAGCGGGGGTGGATGAGCAGTTCTTC

j_gene: TRBJ1-4
abundance: .
d_gene: .
v_gene: TRBV11-2
CDR3aa: CASSIAGHLNEKLFF
CDR3nt: TGTGCCAGCAGCATCGCGGGACACTTAAATGAAAAACTGTTTTTT

j_gene: TRBJ2-1
abundance: .
d_gene: TRBD2
v_gene: TRBV6-4
CDR3aa: CASSATSGAYNEQFF
CDR3nt: TGTGCCAGCAGTGCGACTAGCGGGGCCTACAATGAGCAGTTCTTC

j_gene: TRBJ2-3
abundance: .
d_gene: .
v_gene: TRBV7-9
CDR3aa: CASSPSATDTQYF
CDR3nt: TGTGCCAGCAGCCCAAGTGCTACAGATACGCAGTATTTT

j_gene: TRBJ1-2
abundance: .
d_gene: .
v_gene: TRBV4-3
CDR3aa: CASSQGLGYGYTF
CDR3nt: TGCGCCAGCAGCCAAGGACTGGGCTATGGCTACACCTTC

j_gene: TRBJ1-1
abundance: .
d_gene: .
v_gene: TRBV25-1
CDR3aa: CASRAGLNTEAFF
CDR3nt: TGTGCCAGCAGGGCAGGGCTGAACACTGAAGCTTTCTTT